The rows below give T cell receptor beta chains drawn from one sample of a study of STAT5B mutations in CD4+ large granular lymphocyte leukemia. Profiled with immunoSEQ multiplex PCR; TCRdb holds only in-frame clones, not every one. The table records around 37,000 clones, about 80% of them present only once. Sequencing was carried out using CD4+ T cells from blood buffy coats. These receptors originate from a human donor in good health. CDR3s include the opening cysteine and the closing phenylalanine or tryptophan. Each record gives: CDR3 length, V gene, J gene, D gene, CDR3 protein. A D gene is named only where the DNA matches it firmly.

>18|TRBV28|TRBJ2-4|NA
CASSQLFVRRLAKNIQYF
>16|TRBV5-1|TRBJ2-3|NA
CASSLAVRLGTDTQYF
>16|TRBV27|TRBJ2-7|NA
CASSLYPSGPTYEQYF
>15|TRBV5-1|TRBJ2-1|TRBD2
CASSSRAGGGNEQFF
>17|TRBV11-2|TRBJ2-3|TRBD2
CASSLGTLAGVADTQYF
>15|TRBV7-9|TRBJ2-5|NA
CASSLAPRGQETQYF
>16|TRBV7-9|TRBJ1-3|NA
CASSLDGWHSGNTIYF
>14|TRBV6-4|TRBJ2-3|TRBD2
CASASGTSTDTQYF
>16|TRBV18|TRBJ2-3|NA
CASSPARTNLGDTQYF
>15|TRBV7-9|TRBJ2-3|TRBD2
CASSLLSGNTDTQYF
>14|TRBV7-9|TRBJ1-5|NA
CASSLGGGNQPQHF
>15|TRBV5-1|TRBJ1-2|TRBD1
CASSLVNTGARGYTF
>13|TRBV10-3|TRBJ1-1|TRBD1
CAIRTTGGTEAFF
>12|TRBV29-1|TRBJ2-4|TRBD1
CSVDGQGAIQYF
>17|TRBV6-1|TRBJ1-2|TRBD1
CASSEGGTGGSVYGYTF
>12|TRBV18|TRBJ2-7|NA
CASSTATYEQYF
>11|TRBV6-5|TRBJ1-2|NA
CASTSGRGYTF
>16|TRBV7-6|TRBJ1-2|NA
CASSPTGIGTNYGYTF
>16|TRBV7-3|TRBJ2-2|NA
CASSSPGHANTGELFF
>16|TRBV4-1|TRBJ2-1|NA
CASSQDGTVTHNEQFF
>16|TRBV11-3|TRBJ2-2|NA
CASSFSVGENTGELFF
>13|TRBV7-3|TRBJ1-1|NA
CASSSDSGTEAFF
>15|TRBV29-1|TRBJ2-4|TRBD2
CSVASGGAAKNIQYF
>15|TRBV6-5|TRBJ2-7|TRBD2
CASRRGLADSYEQYF
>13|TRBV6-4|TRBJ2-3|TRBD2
CASSDSSSGTQYF
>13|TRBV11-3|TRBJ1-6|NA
CASSLAGNSPLHF
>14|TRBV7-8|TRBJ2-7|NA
CASSEGRISYEQYF
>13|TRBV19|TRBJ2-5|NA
CASSIGWQETQYF
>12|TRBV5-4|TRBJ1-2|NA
CASSFGENGYTF
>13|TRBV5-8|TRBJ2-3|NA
CASSDWGADTQYF
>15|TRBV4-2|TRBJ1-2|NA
CASSQLTGEGYGYTF
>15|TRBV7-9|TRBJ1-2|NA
CASSLVLDGNYGYTF
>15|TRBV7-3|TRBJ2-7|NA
CASSLTGGTTYEQYF
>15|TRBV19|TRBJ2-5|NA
CASSPSGGQPETQYF
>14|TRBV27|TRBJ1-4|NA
CASSLRDGNEKLFF
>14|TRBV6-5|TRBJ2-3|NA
CASKTEGRADTQYF
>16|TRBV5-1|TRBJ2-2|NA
CASSLNDIGFTGELFF
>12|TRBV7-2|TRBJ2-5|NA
CASGFGEETQYF
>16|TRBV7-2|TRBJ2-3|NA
CASSPPDKPSTDTQYF
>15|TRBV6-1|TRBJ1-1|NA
CASSEFRDTNTEAFF
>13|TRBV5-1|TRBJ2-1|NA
CASKPDGGNEQFF
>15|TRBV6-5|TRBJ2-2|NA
CASTVFSPNTGELFF
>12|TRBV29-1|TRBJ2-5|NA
CSVAGEVETQYF
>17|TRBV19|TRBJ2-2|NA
CASSIGRSIANTGELFF
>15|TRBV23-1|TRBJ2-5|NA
CASSSRQPGQETQYF
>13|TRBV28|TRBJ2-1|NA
CAGGRDTYNEQFF
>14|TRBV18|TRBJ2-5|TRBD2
CASSPGAGGETQYF
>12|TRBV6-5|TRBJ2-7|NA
CASSPGPREQYF
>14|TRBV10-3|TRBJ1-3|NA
CAIRRASSGNTIYF
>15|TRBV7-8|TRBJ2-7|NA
CASSLELGPTYEQYF
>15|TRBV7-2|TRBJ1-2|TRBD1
CASSPRQGFVYGYTF
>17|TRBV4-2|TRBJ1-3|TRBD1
CASSQEPGDRAGNTIYF
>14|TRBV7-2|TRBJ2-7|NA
CASSLGVQEREQYF
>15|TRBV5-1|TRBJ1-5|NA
CASSPSGDGNQPQHF
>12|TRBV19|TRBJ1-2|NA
CASSIAFDRYTF